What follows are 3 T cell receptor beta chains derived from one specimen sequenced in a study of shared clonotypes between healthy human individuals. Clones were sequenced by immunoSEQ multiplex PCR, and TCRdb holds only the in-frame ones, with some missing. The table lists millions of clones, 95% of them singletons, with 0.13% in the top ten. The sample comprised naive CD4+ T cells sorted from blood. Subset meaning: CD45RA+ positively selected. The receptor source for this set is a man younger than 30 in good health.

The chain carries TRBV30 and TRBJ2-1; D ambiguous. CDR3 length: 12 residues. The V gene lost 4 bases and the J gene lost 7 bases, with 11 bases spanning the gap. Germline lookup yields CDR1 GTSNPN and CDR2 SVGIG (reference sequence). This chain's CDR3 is CAWNRTPNEQFF. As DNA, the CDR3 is TGTGCCTGGAACCGTACACCTAATGAGCAGTTCTTC.

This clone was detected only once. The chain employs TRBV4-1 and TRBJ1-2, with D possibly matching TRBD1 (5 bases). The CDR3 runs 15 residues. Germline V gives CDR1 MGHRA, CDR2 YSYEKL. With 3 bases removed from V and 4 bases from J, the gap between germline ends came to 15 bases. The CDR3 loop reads CASSQSTGFGYGYTF. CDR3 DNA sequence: TGCGCCAGCAGCCAGAGCACAGGCTTCGGCTATGGCTACACCTTC.

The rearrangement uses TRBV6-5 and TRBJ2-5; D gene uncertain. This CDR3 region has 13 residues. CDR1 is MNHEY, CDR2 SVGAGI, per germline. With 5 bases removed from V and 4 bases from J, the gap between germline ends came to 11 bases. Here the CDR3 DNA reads TGTGCCAGCAGTCCCGGGCAGGCAGAGACCCAGTACTTC. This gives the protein CASSPGQAETQYF.